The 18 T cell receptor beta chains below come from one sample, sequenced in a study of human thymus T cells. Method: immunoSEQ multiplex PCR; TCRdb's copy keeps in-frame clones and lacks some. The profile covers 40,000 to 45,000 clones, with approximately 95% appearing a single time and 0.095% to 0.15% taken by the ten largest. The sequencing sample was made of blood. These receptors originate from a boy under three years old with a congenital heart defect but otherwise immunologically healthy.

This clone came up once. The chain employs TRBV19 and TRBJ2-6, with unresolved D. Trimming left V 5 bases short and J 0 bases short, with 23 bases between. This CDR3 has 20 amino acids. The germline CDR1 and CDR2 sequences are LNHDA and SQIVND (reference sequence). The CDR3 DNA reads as TGTGCCAGTAGTCAATGGAGTGGCGCAGAGTCCCCCTCTGGGGCCAACGTCCTGACTTTC. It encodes CASSQWSGAESPSGANVLTF.

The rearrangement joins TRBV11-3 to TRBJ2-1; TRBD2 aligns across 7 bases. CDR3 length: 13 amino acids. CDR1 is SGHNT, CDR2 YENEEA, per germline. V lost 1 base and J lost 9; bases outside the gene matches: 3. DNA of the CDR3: TGTGCCAGCAGCTTAGCGACGGGGGGTGAGCAGTTCTTC. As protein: CASSLATGGEQFF.

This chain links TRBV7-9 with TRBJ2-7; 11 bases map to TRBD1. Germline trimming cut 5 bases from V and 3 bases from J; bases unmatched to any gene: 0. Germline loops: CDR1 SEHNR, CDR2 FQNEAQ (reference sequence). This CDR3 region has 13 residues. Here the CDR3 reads CASSGTGGYEQYF. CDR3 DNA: TGTGCCAGCAGCGGGACAGGGGGCTACGAGCAGTACTTC.

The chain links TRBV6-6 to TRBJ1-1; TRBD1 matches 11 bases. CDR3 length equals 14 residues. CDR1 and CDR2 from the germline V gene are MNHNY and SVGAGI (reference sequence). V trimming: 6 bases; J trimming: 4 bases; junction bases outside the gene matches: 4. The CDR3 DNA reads TGTGCCAGCAGCCCCGGGACAGGGGGCACTGAAGCTTTCTTT. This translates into CASSPGTGGTEAFF.

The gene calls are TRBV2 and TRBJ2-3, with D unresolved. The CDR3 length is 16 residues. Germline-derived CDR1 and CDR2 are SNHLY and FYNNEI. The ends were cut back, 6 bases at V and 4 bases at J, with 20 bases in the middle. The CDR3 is CASRRTSFSGPDTQYF. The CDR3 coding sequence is TGTGCCAGCAGAAGGACCAGTTTTTCAGGTCCAGATACGCAGTATTTT. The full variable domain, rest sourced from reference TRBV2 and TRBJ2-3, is EPEVTQTPSHQVTQMGQEVILRCVPISNHLYFYWYRQILGQKVEFLVSFYNNEISEKSEIFDDQFSVERPDGSNFTLKIRSTKLEDSAMYFCASRRTSFSGPDTQYFGPGTRLTVL.

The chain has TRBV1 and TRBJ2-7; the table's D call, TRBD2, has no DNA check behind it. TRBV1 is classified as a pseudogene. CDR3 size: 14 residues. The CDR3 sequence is CTSSQAGGAYEQYF. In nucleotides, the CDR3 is TGCACCAGCAGCCAAGCGGGGGGGGCCTACGAGCAGTACTTC.

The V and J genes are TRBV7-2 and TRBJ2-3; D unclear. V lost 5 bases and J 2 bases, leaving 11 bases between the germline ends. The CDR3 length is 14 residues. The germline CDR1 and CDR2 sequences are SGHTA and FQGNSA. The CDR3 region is CASSPKGYTDTQYF. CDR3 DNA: TGTGCCAGCAGCCCCAAGGGCTACACAGATACGCAGTATTTT.

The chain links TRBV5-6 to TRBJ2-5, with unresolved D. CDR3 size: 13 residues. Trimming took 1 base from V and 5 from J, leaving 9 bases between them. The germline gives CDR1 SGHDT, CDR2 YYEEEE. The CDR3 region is CASSLQARETQYF. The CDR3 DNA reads TGTGCCAGCAGCTTGCAGGCTAGGGAGACCCAGTACTTC.

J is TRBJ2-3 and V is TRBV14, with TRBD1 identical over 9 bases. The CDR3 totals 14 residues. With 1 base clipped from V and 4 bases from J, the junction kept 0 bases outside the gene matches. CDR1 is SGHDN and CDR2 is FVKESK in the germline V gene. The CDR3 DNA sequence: TGTGCCAGCAGCCAAGGACAGGGGGCAGATACGCAGTATTTT. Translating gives CASSQGQGADTQYF.

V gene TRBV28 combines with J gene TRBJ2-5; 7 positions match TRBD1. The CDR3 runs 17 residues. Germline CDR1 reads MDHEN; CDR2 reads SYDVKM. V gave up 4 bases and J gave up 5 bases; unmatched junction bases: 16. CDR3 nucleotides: TGTGCCAGCAGTTCCTCCACCGGGACAGAAAGGAGGGAGACCCAGTACTTC. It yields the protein CASSSSTGTERRETQYF.

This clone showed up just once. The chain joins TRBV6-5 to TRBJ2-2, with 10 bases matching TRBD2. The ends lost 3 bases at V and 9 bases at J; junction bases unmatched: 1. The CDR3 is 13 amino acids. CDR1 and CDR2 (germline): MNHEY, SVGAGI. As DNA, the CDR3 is TGTGCCAGCAGTTATACTAGCGGGAGGGAGCTGTTTTTT. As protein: CASSYTSGRELFF.

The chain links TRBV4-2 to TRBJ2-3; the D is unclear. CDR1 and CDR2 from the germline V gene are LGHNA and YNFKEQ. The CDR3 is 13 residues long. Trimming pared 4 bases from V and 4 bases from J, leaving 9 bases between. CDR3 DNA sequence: TGTGCCAGCAGCCCCCCGGGCTCAGATACGCAGTATTTT. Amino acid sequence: CASSPPGSDTQYF.

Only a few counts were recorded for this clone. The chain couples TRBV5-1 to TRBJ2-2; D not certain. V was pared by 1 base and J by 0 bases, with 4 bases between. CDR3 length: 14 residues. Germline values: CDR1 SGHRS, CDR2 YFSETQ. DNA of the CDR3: TGCGCCAGCAGCTTGACAGCGAACACCGGGGAGCTGTTTTTT. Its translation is CASSLTANTGELFF.

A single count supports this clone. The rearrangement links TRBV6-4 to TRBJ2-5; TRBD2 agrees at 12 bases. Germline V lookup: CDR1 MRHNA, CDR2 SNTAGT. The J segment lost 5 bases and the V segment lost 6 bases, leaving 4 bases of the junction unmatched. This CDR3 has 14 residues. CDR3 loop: CASRRTSGAETQYF. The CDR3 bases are TGTGCCAGCAGGCGGACTAGCGGGGCCGAGACCCAGTACTTC.

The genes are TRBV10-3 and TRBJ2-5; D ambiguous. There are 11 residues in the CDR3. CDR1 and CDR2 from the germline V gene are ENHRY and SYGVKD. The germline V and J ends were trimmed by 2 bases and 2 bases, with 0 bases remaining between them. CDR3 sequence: CAISEQETQYF. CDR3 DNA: TGTGCCATCAGTGAGCAAGAGACCCAGTACTTC.

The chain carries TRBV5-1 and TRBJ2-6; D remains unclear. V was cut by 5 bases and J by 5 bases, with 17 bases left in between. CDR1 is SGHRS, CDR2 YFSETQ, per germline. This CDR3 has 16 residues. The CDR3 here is CASRSGHDTWANVLTF. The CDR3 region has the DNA TGCGCCAGCAGATCGGGCCACGACACCTGGGCCAACGTCCTGACTTTC.

CDR3 DNA: TGCGCCAGCAGCCTCCGGACTCCCGGAGGGGGCGGGGAGCTGTTTTTT. Residues: CASSLRTPGGGGELFF. This chain links TRBV4-1 with TRBJ2-2; D possibly uses TRBD1 or TRBD2 (6 bases each). Germline CDR1 is MGHRA and CDR2 is YSYEKL. CDR3 size: 16 residues. Trimming stripped 4 bases from V and 7 bases from J, with 19 bases between.

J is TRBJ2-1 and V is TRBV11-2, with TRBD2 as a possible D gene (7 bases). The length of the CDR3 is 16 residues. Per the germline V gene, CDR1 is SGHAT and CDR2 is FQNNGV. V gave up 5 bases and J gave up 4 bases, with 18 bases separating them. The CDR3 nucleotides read TGTGCCAGCAGCCCTAGAGGGGGGGCTTATTACAATGAGCAGTTCTTC. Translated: CASSPRGGAYYNEQFF. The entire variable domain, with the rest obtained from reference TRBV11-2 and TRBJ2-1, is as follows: EAGVAQSPRYKIIEKRQSVAFWCNPISGHATLYWYQQILGQGPKLLIQFQNNGVVDDSQLPKDRFSAERLKGVDSTLKIQPAKLEDSAVYLCASSPRGGAYYNEQFFGPGTRLTVL.